This T cell receptor beta chain originates from a study of blood T cell repertoires in COVID-19. Study summary: PBMCs, B-cell-depleted T cells, or T cells were the source of the cDNA or gDNA that made up the material.

Original analysis: Amplification from reference gene primers served as the basis for estimated nucleated cell counts. Measured with immunoSEQ multiplex PCR; TCRdb has only the in-frame clones, and not every one. V, J and clone size are those of that table, while D and trimming were read from the DNA. This table has about 140,000 clones, about 80% appearing once. Cohorts were assigned according to the clinical history that participants reported. This clone is a singleton in its sample. The receptor's source is a man aged 45-65 years in a cohort exposed to, infected with or recovered from COVID-19 (not recorded which). Sequences were obtained from PBMCs or T cells enriched from blood (not recorded which).

CDR3 DNA: TGTGCCAGCGGCGGTCAGCCCCAGCATTTT. Translation gives CASGGQPQHF. The chain couples TRBV6-5 to TRBJ1-5, with no clear D. V was cut by 8 bases and J by 6 bases, with 5 bases left in between. Looked up from germline, CDR1 is MNHEY and CDR2 is SVGAGI. This CDR3 has 10 residues.